The TCR beta chain under discussion was sequenced for a study of blood T cells in healthy people across ages. General study findings and limits: Age brought a roughly linear fall in TCR beta diversity measured per million T cells. Unknown CMV status may confound age-related changes in expanded clones.

This clonotype has a handful of counts. Its cognate antigen is unknown. The germline CDR1 and CDR2 sequences are SGHVS and FQNEAQ. The CDR3 is 13 residues long. Trimming cost V 8 bases and J 0 bases, with 10 bases left between them. Total RNA was extracted at no less than 6 micrograms per sample. Then a second PCR, running about 6 to 12 cycles, was carried out with a sample-barcoded 5' primer and a J-beta primer mix. TCRdb re-called the 5' RACE reads through MiXCR, storing one row per CDR3 protein. The profile shows some 1,500,000 distinct CDR3 sequences, approximately 43% of them singletons. Sequenced: blood. The clonotype originates from a woman younger than 30 in good health. The chain employs TRBV7-8 and TRBJ1-2; D not certain. Written as DNA, the CDR3 is TGTGCCAGCGCCGGGGTCGCTAACTATGGCTACACCTTC. It yields the protein CASAGVANYGYTF.